What follows describes a single TCR beta chain. Its matching antigen is unknown. PCR used 60 Vbeta primers and 13 Jbeta primers. Only in-frame clones appear in the TCRdb table, and some are missing; sequencing was by immunoSEQ multiplex PCR. The sample gives roughly 240,000 clones, about 85% of which show up once; roughly 0.24% is in the top ten. The data were taken from a study of cytomegalovirus exposure and HLA in healthy donors. Study-wide points: There were some public TCRs occurring in many donors, but most TCR sequences were rare.

This CDR3 is built from 14 residues. V was pared by 3 bases and J by 5 bases, with 13 bases between. CDR1 and CDR2 from the germline V gene are LNHDA and SQIVND (reference sequence). Sequencing was done on a sample of PBMCs. The TCR sequence derives from a girl aged 2 to 10 in good health and CMV-seronegative. The gene calls are TRBV19 and TRBJ1-1; tentative D call: TRBD1 (6 bases). The CDR3 coding sequence is TGTGCCAGTAGTATCGCGCAGGGGCGGACTGAAGCTTTCTTT. Its protein is CASSIAQGRTEAFF.